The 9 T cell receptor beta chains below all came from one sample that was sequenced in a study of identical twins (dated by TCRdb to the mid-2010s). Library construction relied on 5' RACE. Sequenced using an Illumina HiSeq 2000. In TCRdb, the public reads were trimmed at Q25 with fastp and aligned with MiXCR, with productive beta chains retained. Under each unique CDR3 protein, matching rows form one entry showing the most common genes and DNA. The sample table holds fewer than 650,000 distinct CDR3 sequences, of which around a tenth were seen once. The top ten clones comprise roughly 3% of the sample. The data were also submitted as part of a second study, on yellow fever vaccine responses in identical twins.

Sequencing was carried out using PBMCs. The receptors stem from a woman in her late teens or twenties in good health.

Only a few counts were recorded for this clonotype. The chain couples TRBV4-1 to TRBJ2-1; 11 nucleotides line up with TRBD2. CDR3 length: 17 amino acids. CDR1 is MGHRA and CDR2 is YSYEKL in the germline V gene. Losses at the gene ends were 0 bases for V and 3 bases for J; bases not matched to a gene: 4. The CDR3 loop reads CASSQDGTSGYYNEQFF. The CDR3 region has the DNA TGCGCCAGCAGCCAAGATGGGACTAGCGGATACTACAATGAGCAGTTCTTC.

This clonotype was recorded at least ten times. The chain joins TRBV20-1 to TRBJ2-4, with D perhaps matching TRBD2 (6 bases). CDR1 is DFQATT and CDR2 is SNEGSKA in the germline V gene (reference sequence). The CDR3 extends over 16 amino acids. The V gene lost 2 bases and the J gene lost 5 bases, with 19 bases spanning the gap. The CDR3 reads CSARPESGPRENIQYF. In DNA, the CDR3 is TGCAGTGCTAGACCAGAGAGCGGGCCCCGGGAAAACATTCAGTACTTC.

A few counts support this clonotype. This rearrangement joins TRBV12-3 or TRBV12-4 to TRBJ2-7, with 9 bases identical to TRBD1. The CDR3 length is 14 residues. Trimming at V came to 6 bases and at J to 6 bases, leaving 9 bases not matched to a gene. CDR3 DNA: TGTGCCAGCAGCCTGGGACAGGGACCCTCCGAGCAGTACTTC. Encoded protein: CASSLGQGPSEQYF.

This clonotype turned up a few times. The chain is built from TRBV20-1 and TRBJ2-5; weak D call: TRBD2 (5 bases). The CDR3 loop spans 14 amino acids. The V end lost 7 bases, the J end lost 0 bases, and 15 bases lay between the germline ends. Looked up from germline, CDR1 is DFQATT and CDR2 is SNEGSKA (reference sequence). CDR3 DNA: TGCAGTGTTCTGGAAGCGGATAACCAAGAGACCCAGTACTTC. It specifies CSVLEADNQETQYF.

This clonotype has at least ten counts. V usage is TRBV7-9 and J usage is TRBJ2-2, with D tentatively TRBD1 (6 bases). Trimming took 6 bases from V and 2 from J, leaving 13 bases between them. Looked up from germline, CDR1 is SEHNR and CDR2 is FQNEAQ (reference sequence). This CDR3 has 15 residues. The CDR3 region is CASSLSGTNTGELFF. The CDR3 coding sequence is TGTGCCAGCAGTTTATCCGGGACAAACACCGGGGAGCTGTTTTTT.

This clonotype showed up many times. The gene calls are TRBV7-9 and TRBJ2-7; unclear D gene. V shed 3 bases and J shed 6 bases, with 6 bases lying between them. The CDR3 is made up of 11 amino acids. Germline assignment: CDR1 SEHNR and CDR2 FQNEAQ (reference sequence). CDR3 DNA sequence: TGTGCCAGCAGCTTTGGTGGCGAGCAGTACTTC. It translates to CASSFGGEQYF.

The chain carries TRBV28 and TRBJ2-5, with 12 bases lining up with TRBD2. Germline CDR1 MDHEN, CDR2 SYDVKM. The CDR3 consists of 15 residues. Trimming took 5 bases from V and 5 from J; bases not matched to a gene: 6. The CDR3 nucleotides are TGTGCCAGCAGTCCGACTAGCGGGAGTCGTGAGACCCAGTACTTC. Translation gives CASSPTSGSRETQYF.

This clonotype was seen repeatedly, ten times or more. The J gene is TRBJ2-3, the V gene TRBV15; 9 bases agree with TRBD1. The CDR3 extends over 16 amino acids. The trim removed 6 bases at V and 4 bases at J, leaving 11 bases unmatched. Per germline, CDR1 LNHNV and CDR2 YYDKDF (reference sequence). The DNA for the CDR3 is TGTGCCACCAGTCAAGAGGTGGGACAGGGCTCAGATACGCAGTATTTT. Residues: CATSQEVGQGSDTQYF. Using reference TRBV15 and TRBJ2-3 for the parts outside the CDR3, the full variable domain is DAMVIQNPRYQVTQFGKPVTLSCSQTLNHNVMYWYQQKSSQAPKLLFHYYDKDFNNEADTPDNFQSRRPNTSFCFLDIRSPGLGDTAMYLCATSQEVGQGSDTQYFGPGTRLTVL.

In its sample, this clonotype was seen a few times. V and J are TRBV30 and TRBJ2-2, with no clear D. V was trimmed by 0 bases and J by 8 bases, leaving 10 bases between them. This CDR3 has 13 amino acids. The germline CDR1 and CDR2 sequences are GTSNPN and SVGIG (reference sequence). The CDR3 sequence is CAWSVLVFGELFF. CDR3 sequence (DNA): TGTGCCTGGAGTGTATTGGTCTTTGGGGAGCTGTTTTTT. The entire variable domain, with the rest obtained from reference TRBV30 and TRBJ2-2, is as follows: SQTIHQWPATLVQPVGSPLSLECTVEGTSNPNLYWYRQAAGRGLQLLFYSVGIGQISSEVPQNLSASRPQDRQFILSSKKLLLSDSGFYLCAWSVLVFGELFFGEGSRLTVL.